The rows below give T cell receptor beta chains drawn from one sample of a study of T cells in Graves' hyperthyroidism and ophthalmopathy. TCRdb independently ran MiXCR on the multiplex PCR reads; one entry per CDR3 protein. The sample carries over 500,000 distinct CDR3 sequences, 15% to 20% recorded once. The sequencing input was blood. These receptors all come from a woman aged 25 to 39 with Graves' ophthalmopathy. The CDR3 runs from the conserved cysteine through the conserved F or W. The D gene is left open where the match is weak. Some rows have no size entry. The others give once, few or many, or a class for an expanded clone.

>TRBV28|few|TRBJ1-6|-
TGTGCCAGCAGTCCCCTAGGGGTTTTACCCCTCCACTTT
CASSPLGVLPLHF
>TRBV28|many|TRBJ2-1|-
TGTGCCAGCAGGGGGGAAAGGAATCCTTGGCGCGATGAGCAGTTCTTC
CASRGERNPWRDEQFF
>TRBV7-6|-|TRBJ1-6|TRBD1
TGTGCCAGCAGCTTGGATCCCAGGGGGAATTCACCCCTCCACTTT
CASSLDPRGNSPLHF
>TRBV10-3|many|TRBJ1-1|TRBD1
TGTGCCATCAGTGGGACAGGGCCAAGGGACACTGAAGCTTTCTTT
CAISGTGPRDTEAFF
>TRBV7-9|many|TRBJ2-7|-
TGTGCCAGCAGCTTATCGGGATCTTCCGGGGGCTTTAGGTACGAGCAGTACTTC
CASSLSGSSGGFRYEQYF
>TRBV19|few|TRBJ2-2|-
TGTGCCAGTAATGTTAGAGTCGACGGGGAGCTGTTTTTT
CASNVRVDGELFF
>TRBV11-3|few|TRBJ2-3|-
TGTGCCAGCACCCTATCATCCGGTACGCAGTATTTT
CASTLSSGTQYF
>TRBV5-4|many|TRBJ2-7|-
TGTGCCAGCAGCTTTTTTGGTTCCTACGAGCAGTACTTC
CASSFFGSYEQYF
>TRBV12-3/TRBV12-4|few|TRBJ1-5|-
TGTGCCAGCAGCCCCCGTAAGGGGCGATATAGCAATCAGCCCCAGCATTTT
CASSPRKGRYSNQPQHF
>TRBV20-1|-|TRBJ2-3|-
TGCAGTGCTACTCGACTCACCAGGAGTAGGGGCACAGATACGCAGTATTTT
CSATRLTRSRGTDTQYF
>TRBV18|-|TRBJ2-1|TRBD2
TGTGCCAGCTCTCGGACTAGCGGGAGCCATGAGCAGTTCTTC
CASSRTSGSHEQFF
>TRBV6-1|-|TRBJ2-1|TRBD1
TGTGCCAGCAGTCCGGGACAGGGGGAGAACAATGAGCAGTTCTTC
CASSPGQGENNEQFF
>TRBV7-2|many|TRBJ2-2|-
TGTGCCAGCAGCCACACGGATACGACAGACGCGAACACCGGGGAGCTGTTTTTT
CASSHTDTTDANTGELFF
>TRBV28|-|TRBJ2-3|-
TGTGCCAGCAGTCCCCCGGGGTGGGCAGATACGCAGTATTTT
CASSPPGWADTQYF
>TRBV11-1|many|TRBJ2-5|-
TGTGCCAGCAGCTTTAAGGGGGGAAAGACCCAGTACTTC
CASSFKGGKTQYF
>TRBV14|-|TRBJ2-3|-
TGTGCCAGCAGCCAAGAAGACGGAGGATCACGAGGGGGTAGCACAGATACGCAGTATTTT
CASSQEDGGSRGGSTDTQYF
>TRBV12-3/TRBV12-4|many|TRBJ2-3|TRBD2
TGTGCCAGCAGCCCTAGCGGAGGCACAGATACGCAGTATTTT
CASSPSGGTDTQYF
>TRBV11-2|many|TRBJ2-7|TRBD1
TGTGCCAGCACCCCTGGGGGGCAGGGGGCCAGCGAGCAGTACTTC
CASTPGGQGASEQYF
>TRBV5-8|few|TRBJ2-1|TRBD2
TGTGCCAGCAGCTTGGGCGGCCGCCTAGCGGGAGGTGCCAATGAGCAGTTCTTC
CASSLGGRLAGGANEQFF
>TRBV2|many|TRBJ2-7|-
TGTGCCAGCATAGGGAGTTCCTACGAGCAGTACTTC
CASIGSSYEQYF
>TRBV2|many|TRBJ2-3|-
TGTGCCAGCAGTGGTGACAGTCCGACTAGCACAGATACGCAGTATTTT
CASSGDSPTSTDTQYF
>TRBV6-2/TRBV6-3|-|TRBJ1-1|-
TGTGCCAGCAGTTACTTACTTGGGCAGGGGATCACTGAAGCTTTCTTT
CASSYLLGQGITEAFF
>TRBV6-5|once|TRBJ2-5|TRBD2
TGTGCCAGCAGTTACCCGAATGAGGGAGGGCCACGAGAGACCCAGTACTTC
CASSYPNEGGPRETQYF
>TRBV29-1|-|TRBJ2-3|TRBD2
TGCAACGTTGAACGGTGGCGGGAGGAGTCAGATACGCAGTATTTT
CNVERWREESDTQYF
>TRBV2|many|TRBJ2-5|-
TGTGCCAGCACTAGAGTGGAGACCCAGTACTTC
CASTRVETQYF
>TRBV7-6|many|TRBJ2-1|-
TGTGCCAGCAGCTCGCCTGGAGGGGGGCCGCTTGGGGGTGAGCAGTTCTTC
CASSSPGGGPLGGEQFF
>TRBV11-2|many|TRBJ1-3|-
TGTGCCAGCAGCTTAGGATCCGCTACAAACTCTGGAAACACCATATATTTT
CASSLGSATNSGNTIYF
>TRBV29-1|-|TRBJ2-2|TRBD1
TGCAGCGTTCGGGACAGGGCTAACGGGGAGCTGTTTTTT
CSVRDRANGELFF
>TRBV2|many|TRBJ2-1|-
TGTGCCAGCAGTGAAACTGACAATGAGCAGTTCTTC
CASSETDNEQFF
>TRBV4-3|-|TRBJ1-4|-
TGCGCCAGCAGCCAAGAGAAGGGGTGGCACGGAAAACTGTTTTTT
CASSQEKGWHGKLFF
>TRBV11-2|many|TRBJ2-7|TRBD2
TGTGCCAGCAGCTTGGGGACTAGCGGGAGCTCCTGGGACGAGCAGTACTTC
CASSLGTSGSSWDEQYF
>TRBV19|many|TRBJ1-2|-
TGTGCCAGCACTACGGGACACCGAAACTATGGCTACACCTTC
CASTTGHRNYGYTF
>TRBV28|-|TRBJ2-6|-
TGTGCCAGCAGTTTGGAGAGGGGTTTCCCTGGGGCCAACGTCCTGACTTTC
CASSLERGFPGANVLTF